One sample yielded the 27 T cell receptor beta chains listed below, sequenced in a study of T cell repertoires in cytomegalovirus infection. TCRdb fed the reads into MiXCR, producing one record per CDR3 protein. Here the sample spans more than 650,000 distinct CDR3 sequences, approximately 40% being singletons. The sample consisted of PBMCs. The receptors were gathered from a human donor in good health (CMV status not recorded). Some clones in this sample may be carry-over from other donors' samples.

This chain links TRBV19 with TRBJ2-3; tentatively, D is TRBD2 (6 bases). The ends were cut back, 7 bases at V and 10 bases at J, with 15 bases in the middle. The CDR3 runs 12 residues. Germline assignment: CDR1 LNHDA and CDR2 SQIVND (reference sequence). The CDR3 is CASTKAGAAQYF. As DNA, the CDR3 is TGTGCCAGTACCAAAGCGGGTGCGGCGCAGTATTTT.

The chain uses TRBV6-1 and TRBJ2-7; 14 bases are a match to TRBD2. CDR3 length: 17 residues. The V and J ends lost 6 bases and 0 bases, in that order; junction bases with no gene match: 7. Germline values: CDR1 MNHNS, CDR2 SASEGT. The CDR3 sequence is CASSEGLAGERSYEQYF. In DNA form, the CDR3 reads TGTGCCAGCAGCGAGGGACTAGCGGGGGAACGCTCCTACGAGCAGTACTTC.

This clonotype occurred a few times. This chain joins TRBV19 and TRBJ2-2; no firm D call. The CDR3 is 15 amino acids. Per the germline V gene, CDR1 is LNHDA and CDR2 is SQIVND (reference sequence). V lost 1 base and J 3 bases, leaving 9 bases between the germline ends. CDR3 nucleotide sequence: TGTGCCAGTAGTATAGCCCCCTCCTACACCGGGGAGCTGTTTTTT. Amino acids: CASSIAPSYTGELFF.

The CDR3 reads CASSRGGGQVNEKLFF. The CDR3 bases are TGTGCCAGCAGCCGCGGAGGGGGACAGGTTAATGAAAAACTGTTTTTT. The chain employs TRBV7-3 and TRBJ1-4, with 8 nucleotides matching TRBD1. The CDR3 loop spans 16 amino acids. V trimming: 5 bases; J trimming: 4 bases; junction bases outside the gene matches: 9. Germline CDR1 and CDR2: SGHTA and FQGTGA. Complete variable domain (other parts from reference TRBV7-3 and TRBJ1-4): GAGVSQTPSNKVTEKGKYVELRCDPISGHTALYWYRQSLGQGPEFLIYFQGTGAADDSGLPNDRFFAVRPEGSVSTLKIQRTERGDSAVYLCASSRGGGQVNEKLFFGSGTQLSVL.

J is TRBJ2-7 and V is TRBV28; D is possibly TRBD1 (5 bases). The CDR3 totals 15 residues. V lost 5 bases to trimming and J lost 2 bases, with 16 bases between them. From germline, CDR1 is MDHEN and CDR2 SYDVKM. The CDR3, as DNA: TGTGCCAGCAGTGGGGTCGGCAGGGATACCTACGAGCAGTACTTC. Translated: CASSGVGRDTYEQYF.

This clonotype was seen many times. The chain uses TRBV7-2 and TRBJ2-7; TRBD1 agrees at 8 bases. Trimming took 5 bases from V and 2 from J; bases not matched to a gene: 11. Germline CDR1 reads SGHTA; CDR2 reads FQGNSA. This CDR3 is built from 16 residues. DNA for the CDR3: TGTGCCAGCAGCCAGGGGGCGAGGGAAAATACCTACGAGCAGTACTTC. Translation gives CASSQGARENTYEQYF.

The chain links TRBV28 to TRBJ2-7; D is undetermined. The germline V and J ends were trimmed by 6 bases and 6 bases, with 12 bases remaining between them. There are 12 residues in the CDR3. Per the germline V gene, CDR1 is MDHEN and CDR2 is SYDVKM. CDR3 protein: CASSSLNPEQYF. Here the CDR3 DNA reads TGTGCCAGCAGCTCACTCAACCCCGAGCAGTACTTC.

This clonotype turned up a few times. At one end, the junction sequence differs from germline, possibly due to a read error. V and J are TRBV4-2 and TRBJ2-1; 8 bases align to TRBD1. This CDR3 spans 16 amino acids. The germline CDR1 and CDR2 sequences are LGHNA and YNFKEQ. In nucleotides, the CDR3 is TGTGCCAGCAGCCAAGTGTCCAGGACAGGGAACAACGAGCAGTTCTTC. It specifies CASSQVSRTGNNEQFF.

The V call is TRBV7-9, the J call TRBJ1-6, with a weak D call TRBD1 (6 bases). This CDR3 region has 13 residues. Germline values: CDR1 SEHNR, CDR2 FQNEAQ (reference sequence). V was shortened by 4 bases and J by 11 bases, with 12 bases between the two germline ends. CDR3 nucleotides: TGTGCCAGCAGCTCAACCAGGGGCCCACCCCTCCACTTT. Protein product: CASSSTRGPPLHF. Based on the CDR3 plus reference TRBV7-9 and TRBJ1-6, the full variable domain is DTGVSQNPRHKITKRGQNVTFRCDPISEHNRLYWYRQTLGQGPEFLTYFQNEAQLEKSRLLSDRFSAERPKGSFSTLEIQRTEQGDSAMYLCASSSTRGPPLHFGNGTRLTVT.

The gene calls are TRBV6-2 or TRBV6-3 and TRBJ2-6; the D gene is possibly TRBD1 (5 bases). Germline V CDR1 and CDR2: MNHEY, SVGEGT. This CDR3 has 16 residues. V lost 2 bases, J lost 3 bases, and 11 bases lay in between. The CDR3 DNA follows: TGTGCCAGCAGTTACCCGATGGGGCGTGGGGCCAACGTCCTGACTTTC. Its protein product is CASSYPMGRGANVLTF.

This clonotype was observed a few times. CDR3 sequence reads: CAISRDTEDGYTF. The CDR3 DNA follows: TGTGCCATCAGTCGGGACACCGAGGATGGCTACACCTTC. The chain carries TRBV10-3 and TRBJ1-2, with TRBD1 as a possible D gene (6 bases). V lost 5 bases to trimming and J lost 6 bases, with 13 bases between them. This CDR3 comprises 13 residues. The germline gives CDR1 ENHRY, CDR2 SYGVKD.

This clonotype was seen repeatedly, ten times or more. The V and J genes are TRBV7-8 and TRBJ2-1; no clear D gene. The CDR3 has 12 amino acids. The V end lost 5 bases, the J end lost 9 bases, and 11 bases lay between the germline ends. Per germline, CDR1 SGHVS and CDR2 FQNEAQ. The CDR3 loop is CASSPNVGEQFF. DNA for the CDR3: TGTGCCAGCAGCCCAAACGTGGGTGAGCAGTTCTTC. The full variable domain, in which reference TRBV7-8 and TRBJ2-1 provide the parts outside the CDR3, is GAGVSQSPRYKVAKRGQDVALRCDPISGHVSLFWYQQALGQGPEFLTYFQNEAQLDKSGLPSDRFFAERPEGSVSTLKIQRTQQEDSAVYLCASSPNVGEQFFGPGTRLTVL.

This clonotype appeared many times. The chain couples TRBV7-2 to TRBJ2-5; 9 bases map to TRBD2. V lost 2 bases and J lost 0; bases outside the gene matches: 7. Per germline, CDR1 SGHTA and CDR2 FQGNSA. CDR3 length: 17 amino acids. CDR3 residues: CASSLSSGVSYQETQYF. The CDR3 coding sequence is TGTGCCAGCAGCTTATCTAGCGGGGTTTCGTACCAAGAGACCCAGTACTTC. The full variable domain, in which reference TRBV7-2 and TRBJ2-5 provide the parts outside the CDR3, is GAGVSQSPSNKVTEKGKDVELRCDPISGHTALYWYRQSLGQGLEFLIYFQGNSAPDKSGLPSDRFSAERTGGSVSTLTIQRTQQEDSAVYLCASSLSSGVSYQETQYFGPGTRLLVL.

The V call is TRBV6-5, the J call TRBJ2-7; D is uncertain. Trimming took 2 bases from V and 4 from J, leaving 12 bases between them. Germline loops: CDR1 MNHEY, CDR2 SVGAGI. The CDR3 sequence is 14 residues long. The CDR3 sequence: CASSYTLVGYEQYF. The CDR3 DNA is TGTGCCAGCAGTTACACCCTGGTTGGGTACGAGCAGTACTTC.

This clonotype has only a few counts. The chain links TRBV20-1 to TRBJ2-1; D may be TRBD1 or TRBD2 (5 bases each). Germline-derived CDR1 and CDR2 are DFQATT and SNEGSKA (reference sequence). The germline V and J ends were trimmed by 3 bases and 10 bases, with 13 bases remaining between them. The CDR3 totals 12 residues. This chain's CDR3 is CSARRRGTEQFF. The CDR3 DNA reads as TGCAGTGCTAGGCGTCGAGGGACGGAGCAGTTCTTC.

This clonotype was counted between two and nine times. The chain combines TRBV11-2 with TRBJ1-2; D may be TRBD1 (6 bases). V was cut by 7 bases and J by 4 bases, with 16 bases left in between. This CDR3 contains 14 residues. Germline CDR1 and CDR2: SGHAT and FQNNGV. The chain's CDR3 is CASTPGGGSYGYTF. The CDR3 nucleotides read TGTGCCAGCACCCCAGGAGGGGGAAGCTATGGCTACACCTTC.

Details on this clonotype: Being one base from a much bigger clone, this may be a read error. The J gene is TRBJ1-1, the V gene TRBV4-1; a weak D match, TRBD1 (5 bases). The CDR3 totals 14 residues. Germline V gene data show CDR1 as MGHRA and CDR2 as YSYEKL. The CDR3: CASIQVQGNTEAFF. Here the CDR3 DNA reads TGCGCCAGCATCCAAGTTCAGGGGAACACTGAAGCTTTCTTT.

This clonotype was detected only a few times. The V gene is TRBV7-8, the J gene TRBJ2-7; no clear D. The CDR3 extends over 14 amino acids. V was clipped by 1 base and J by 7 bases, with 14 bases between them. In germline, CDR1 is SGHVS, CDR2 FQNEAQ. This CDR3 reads CASSLDSLETEQYF. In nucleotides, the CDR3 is TGTGCCAGCAGCTTAGATAGTCTGGAAACAGAGCAGTACTTC.

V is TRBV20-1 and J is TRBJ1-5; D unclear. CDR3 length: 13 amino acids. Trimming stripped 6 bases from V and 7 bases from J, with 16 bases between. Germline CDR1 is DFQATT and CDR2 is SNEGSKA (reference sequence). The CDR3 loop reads CSAQPPGSQPQHF. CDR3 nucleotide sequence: TGCAGTGCACAACCTCCGGGATCCCAGCCCCAGCATTTT.

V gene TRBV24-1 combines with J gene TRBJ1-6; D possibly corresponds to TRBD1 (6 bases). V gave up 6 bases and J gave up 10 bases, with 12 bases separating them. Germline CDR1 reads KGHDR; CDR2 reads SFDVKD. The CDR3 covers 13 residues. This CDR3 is CATSRGTQSPLHF. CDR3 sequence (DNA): TGTGCCACCAGTAGGGGGACTCAATCACCCCTCCACTTT.

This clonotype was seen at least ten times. The CDR3 DNA follows: TGTGCCAGCGCAGAATCCTACGAGCAGTACTTC. Translation gives CASAESYEQYF. This chain uses TRBV7-9 with TRBJ2-7, with unresolved D. The CDR3 has 11 residues. CDR1 is SEHNR, CDR2 FQNEAQ, per germline (reference sequence). V was trimmed by 8 bases and J by 1 base, leaving 6 bases between them.

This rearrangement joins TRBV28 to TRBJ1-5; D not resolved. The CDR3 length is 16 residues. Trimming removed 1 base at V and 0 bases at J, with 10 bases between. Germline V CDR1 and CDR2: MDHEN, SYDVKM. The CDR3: CASSLYRAPSNQPQHF. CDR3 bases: TGTGCCAGCAGTTTATATCGGGCCCCTAGCAATCAGCCCCAGCATTTT.

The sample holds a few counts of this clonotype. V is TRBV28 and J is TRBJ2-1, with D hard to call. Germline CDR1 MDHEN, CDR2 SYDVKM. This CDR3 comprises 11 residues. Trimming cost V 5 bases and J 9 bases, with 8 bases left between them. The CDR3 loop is CASSIVGEQFF. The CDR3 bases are TGTGCCAGCAGTATAGTCGGTGAGCAGTTCTTC.

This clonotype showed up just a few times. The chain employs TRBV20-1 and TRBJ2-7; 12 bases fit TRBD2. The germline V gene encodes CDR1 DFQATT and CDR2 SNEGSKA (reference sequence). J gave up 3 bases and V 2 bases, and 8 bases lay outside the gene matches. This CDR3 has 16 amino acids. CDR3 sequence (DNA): TGCAGTGCTAGACCCTCCTTACTAGCGGGAGGCTACGAGCAGTACTTC. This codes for CSARPSLLAGGYEQYF.

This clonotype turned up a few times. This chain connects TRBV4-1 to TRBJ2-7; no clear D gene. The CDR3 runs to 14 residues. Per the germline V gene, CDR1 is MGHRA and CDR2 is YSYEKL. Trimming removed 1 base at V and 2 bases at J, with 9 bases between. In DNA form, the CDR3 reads TGCGCCAGCAGCCAAGGGTCCGGAGCCTACGAGCAGTACTTC. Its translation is CASSQGSGAYEQYF.

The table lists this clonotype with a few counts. This CDR3 reads CASSSSGLAGGPTDTQYF. For the CDR3, the DNA is TGTGCCAGCAGCTCCTCGGGACTAGCGGGAGGGCCAACAGATACGCAGTATTTT. The chain employs TRBV11-2 and TRBJ2-3, with TRBD2 identical over 16 bases. In germline, CDR1 is SGHAT, CDR2 FQNNGV. J gave up 3 bases and V 4 bases, and 7 bases lay outside the gene matches. CDR3 length: 18 amino acids.

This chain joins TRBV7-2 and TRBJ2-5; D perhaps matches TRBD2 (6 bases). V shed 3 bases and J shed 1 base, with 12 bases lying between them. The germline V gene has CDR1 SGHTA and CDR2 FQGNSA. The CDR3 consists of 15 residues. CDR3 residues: CASSFSGVIQETQYF. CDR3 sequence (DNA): TGTGCCAGCAGCTTCTCGGGGGTAATCCAAGAGACCCAGTACTTC. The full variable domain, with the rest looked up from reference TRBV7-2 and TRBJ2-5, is GAGVSQSPSNKVTEKGKDVELRCDPISGHTALYWYRQSLGQGLEFLIYFQGNSAPDKSGLPSDRFSAERTGGSVSTLTIQRTQQEDSAVYLCASSFSGVIQETQYFGPGTRLLVL.